These 18 T cell receptor beta chains were all obtained from the same sample, sequenced in a study of T cell clonotyping in hematopoietic cell transplantation. Produced via immunoSEQ multiplex PCR; TCRdb's table is partial and in-frame only. Among roughly 5,000 clones listed, around 81% were seen once. The sample here was peripheral blood mononuclear cells, taken 100 days after allogeneic stem cell transplant. The receptors shown here come from a male patient aged 55 to 70 who had an allogeneic stem cell transplant, so T cells may come from the graft donor. Some clones in this sample may be carry-over from other donors' samples.

This clone came up a few times. The rearrangement uses TRBV4-2 and TRBJ1-2; TRBD1 is a possible D gene (6 bases). Trimming took off 5 bases at V and 1 base at J, with 20 bases between the two ends. The CDR3 has 17 amino acids. Looked up from germline, CDR1 is LGHNA and CDR2 is YNFKEQ. CDR3 region: CASSGPGHLKFNYGYTF. The CDR3 nucleotides are TGTGCCAGCAGCGGGCCGGGACACCTAAAGTTTAACTATGGCTACACCTTC.

The chain has TRBV9 and TRBJ2-7, with D maybe TRBD1 (6 bases). Germline CDR1 reads SGDLS; CDR2 reads YYNGEE. The germline V and J ends were trimmed by 4 bases and 1 base, with 12 bases remaining between them. This CDR3 is 14 amino acids long. CDR3 amino acids: CASSPWDISYEQYF. Here the CDR3 DNA reads TGTGCCAGCAGCCCGTGGGACATTTCCTACGAGCAGTACTTC.

CDR3 amino acids: CASSSLNNEQFF. CDR3 DNA: TGTGCCAGCAGCTCCCTGAACAATGAGCAGTTCTTC. V and J are TRBV11-3 and TRBJ2-1; D remains ambiguous. Trimming shortened V by 4 bases and J by 5 bases, and 6 bases separated the two germline ends. The CDR3 totals 12 residues. The germline V gene encodes CDR1 SGHNT and CDR2 YENEEA.

This chain uses TRBV30 with TRBJ2-7; D gene ambiguous. V was cut by 0 bases and J by 4 bases, with 4 bases left in between. CDR1 and CDR2 (germline): GTSNPN, SVGIG (reference sequence). The length of the CDR3 is 11 residues. The CDR3 bases are TGTGCCTGGAGTGTACAGTACGAGCAGTACTTC. As protein: CAWSVQYEQYF.

The V call is TRBV6-5, the J call TRBJ2-1, with 7 bases lining up with TRBD2. The CDR3 consists of 14 residues. Germline CDR1 MNHEY, CDR2 SVGAGI. The ends lost 7 bases at V and 9 bases at J; junction bases unmatched: 12. As DNA, the CDR3 is TGTGCCAGCACTCACCGGGCGGGAGACGGTGAGCAGTTCTTC. As protein: CASTHRAGDGEQFF.

This clone has just a few counts. This chain connects TRBV5-8 to TRBJ2-7, with unresolved D. V lost 0 bases, J lost 3 bases, and 7 bases lay in between. CDR1 and CDR2 (germline): SGHTS, YDEGEE. The CDR3 contains 13 residues. The CDR3 bases are TGTGCCAGCAGCTTGGCTAAGCGCTACGAGCAGTACTTC. Protein product: CASSLAKRYEQYF.

V is TRBV6-6 and J is TRBJ2-5; no clear D. Trimming took 5 bases from V and 1 from J, leaving 2 bases between them. Germline V gene sequence: CDR1 MNHNY, CDR2 SVGAGI (reference sequence). This CDR3 spans 11 amino acids. The chain's CDR3 is CASSLQETQYF. In DNA, the CDR3 is TGTGCCAGCAGTCTCCAAGAGACCCAGTACTTC.

V usage is TRBV19 and J usage is TRBJ2-5; 8 nucleotides line up with TRBD2. The CDR3 consists of 14 residues. The junction had 6 bases not matched to a gene; V was cut back by 5 bases and J by 4 bases. Germline loops: CDR1 LNHDA, CDR2 SQIVND (reference sequence). CDR3 DNA: TGTGCCAGTAGTCCCCTCACTAGCGGAGAGACCCAGTACTTC. The encoded protein is CASSPLTSGETQYF.

V usage is TRBV7-9 and J usage is TRBJ1-2; tentative D call: TRBD1 (6 bases). This CDR3 is 14 amino acids long. The V gene's germline CDR1 is SEHNR and CDR2 FQNEAQ (reference sequence). The V end lost 7 bases, the J end lost 1 base, and 13 bases lay between the germline ends. The CDR3 DNA reads TGTGCCAGCACCATAGGGGGGGTTAACTATGGCTACACCTTC. It codes for CASTIGGVNYGYTF.

The gene calls are TRBV6-5 and TRBJ1-2; 8 bases agree with TRBD1. V lost 8 bases, J lost 8 bases, and 4 bases stayed unmatched. Germline values: CDR1 MNHEY, CDR2 SVGAGI. The CDR3 is 11 residues long. The CDR3 coding sequence is TGTGCCAGCGGACAGGGTAACGGCTACACCTTC. It encodes CASGQGNGYTF.

This clone has only a few counts. The chain carries TRBV6-1 and TRBJ1-2; D uncertain. The germline V gene encodes CDR1 MNHNS and CDR2 SASEGT. The CDR3 spans 15 residues. Trimming took 5 bases from V and 4 from J, leaving 17 bases between them. The CDR3 loop is CASSSGVRKTYGYTF. DNA for the CDR3: TGTGCCAGCAGTAGCGGAGTGCGAAAGACCTATGGCTACACCTTC.

The chain combines TRBV7-2 with TRBJ2-1; D remains ambiguous. The CDR3 is made up of 15 amino acids. V was shortened by 1 base and J by 6 bases, with 13 bases between the two germline ends. Germline V gives CDR1 SGHTA, CDR2 FQGNSA. CDR3 sequence reads: CASSLGLTVRNEQFF. CDR3 DNA: TGTGCCAGCAGCTTAGGACTTACCGTACGCAATGAGCAGTTCTTC. Filled out from reference TRBV7-2 and TRBJ2-1, the complete variable domain reads GAGVSQSPSNKVTEKGKDVELRCDPISGHTALYWYRQSLGQGLEFLIYFQGNSAPDKSGLPSDRFSAERTGGSVSTLTIQRTQQEDSAVYLCASSLGLTVRNEQFFGPGTRLTVL.

For the CDR3, the DNA is TGTGCCAGTAGTATCACCCGGGGGACAGGGAGCTATGGCTACACCTTC. The encoded protein is CASSITRGTGSYGYTF. This chain joins TRBV19 and TRBJ1-2; 9 bases are a match to TRBD1. With 3 bases clipped from V and 4 bases from J, the junction kept 9 bases outside the gene matches. CDR1 and CDR2 from the germline V gene are LNHDA and SQIVND (reference sequence). The CDR3 extends over 16 amino acids.

The rearrangement uses TRBV5-1 and TRBJ2-1; TRBD2 aligns across 9 bases. J lost 0 bases, V lost 1 base, and 2 bases had no gene match. The CDR3 contains 16 residues. Per germline, CDR1 SGHRS and CDR2 YFSETQ. CDR3 sequence: CASSLLGLASYNEQFF. The CDR3 DNA follows: TGCGCCAGCAGCTTGTTGGGACTAGCCTCCTACAATGAGCAGTTCTTC. The whole variable domain, remainder taken from reference TRBV5-1 and TRBJ2-1, is KAGVTQTPRYLIKTRGQQVTLSCSPISGHRSVSWYQQTPGQGLQFLFEYFSETQRNKGNFPGRFSGRQFSNSRSEMNVSTLELGDSALYLCASSLLGLASYNEQFFGPGTRLTVL.

This sequence joins TRBV7-2 and TRBJ2-7; TRBD2 matches 10 bases. Germline-derived CDR1 and CDR2 are SGHTA and FQGNSA. V dropped 2 bases and J dropped 9; count of bases not matched to a gene: 10. This CDR3 contains 15 residues. The CDR3 bases are TGTGCCAGCAGCTTATATATGGCTAGCGGGAGCTTGCAGTACTTC. Its protein is CASSLYMASGSLQYF. Looking up the rest from reference TRBV7-2 and TRBJ2-7 gives the full variable domain: GAGVSQSPSNKVTEKGKDVELRCDPISGHTALYWYRQSLGQGLEFLIYFQGNSAPDKSGLPSDRFSAERTGGSVSTLTIQRTQQEDSAVYLCASSLYMASGSLQYFGPGTRLTVT.

The V call is TRBV19, the J call TRBJ2-1, with TRBD2 identical over 7 bases. The CDR3 covers 17 residues. V trimming: 4 bases; J trimming: 5 bases; junction bases outside the gene matches: 14. Germline-derived CDR1 and CDR2 are LNHDA and SQIVND (reference sequence). The CDR3 DNA is TGTGCCAGTAGTAAAGCTCCGGGACTACCAGCCAACAATGAGCAGTTCTTC. It translates to CASSKAPGLPANNEQFF.

This clone was found once. This chain uses TRBV9 with TRBJ2-7, with D possibly being TRBD1 (6 bases). Germline lookup yields CDR1 SGDLS and CDR2 YYNGEE. V dropped 0 bases and J dropped 4 bases, with 14 bases sitting between them. The CDR3 sequence is 15 residues long. Here the CDR3 DNA reads TGTGCCAGCAGCGTAGGATGGGGGCCCCCTTACGAGCAGTACTTC. Amino acids: CASSVGWGPPYEQYF.

The chain uses TRBV19 and TRBJ2-7; the match to TRBD1 covers 12 bases. V shed 9 bases, J shed 6 bases, and the junction held 15 bases outside the gene matches. Germline CDR1 LNHDA, CDR2 SQIVND (reference sequence). The CDR3 consists of 16 residues. The DNA for the CDR3 is TGTGCCAGCCGCCCGAATCCGGGACAGGGGGCAGGCGAGCAGTACTTC. Its protein product is CASRPNPGQGAGEQYF.